This T cell receptor (beta chain) derives from a study of T cells after somatic rescue of genetic block. V trimming: 5 bases; J trimming: 6 bases; junction bases outside the gene matches: 3. Germline values: CDR1 LNHDA, CDR2 SQIVND (reference sequence). The CDR3 runs 13 residues. Some clones are missing from TCRdb's copy, which holds only in-frame ones; the method was immunoSEQ multiplex PCR. The sample has 110,000 or so clones, about 89% seen once. The sample comprised peripheral blood mononuclear cells (PBMCs). The chain joins TRBV19 to TRBJ2-7, with 11 bases matching TRBD1. The TCR was taken from a woman between 18 and 30 years old. The CDR3 region has the DNA TGTGCCAGTAGTCCCGGGACAGGGGGCGAGCAGTACTTC. This gives the protein CASSPGTGGEQYF.